This T cell receptor (beta chain) comes out of a study of Graves' ophthalmopathy and Graves' hyperthyroidism. Points from the study as a whole: Among expanded thyroid clonotypes above 0.001 frequency, most also occurred in blood. A model built from 13 signatures distinguished ophthalmopathy from stable hyperthyroidism with approximately 90% sensitivity and 70% to 84% specificity.

Among the exclusions were patients with other autoimmune diseases, uncontrolled infections, pregnancy or lactation. The sample holds many counts of this clonotype. Its antigen is as yet unknown. RNA transcripts provided the template for amplifying TCR beta CDR3 regions. HTBI primers were used in a first-round RT-PCR, which preceded a second-round multiplex PCR. MiXCR, run by TCRdb on the multiplex PCR reads, gives a single entry per CDR3 protein. The sample lists around 1.1 million distinct CDR3 sequences; around a third were seen once. The junction had 5 bases not matched to a gene; V was cut back by 3 bases and J by 6 bases. This CDR3 region has 13 residues. Germline V gene data show CDR1 as LNHDA and CDR2 as SQIVND (reference sequence).

The material sequenced was peripheral blood or thyroid tissue (not recorded which). This chain joins TRBV19 and TRBJ2-7, with TRBD1 identical over 7 bases. The receptor's source is an adult man with Graves' hyperthyroidism. CDR3 sequence: CASSIGTEREQYF. The CDR3 coding sequence is TGTGCCAGTAGTATTGGGACAGAACGCGAGCAGTACTTC. The variable domain in full, completed from reference TRBV19 and TRBJ2-7, reads DGGITQSPKYLFRKEGQNVTLSCEQNLNHDAMYWYRQDPGQGLRLIYYSQIVNDFQKGDIAEGYSVSREKKESFPLTVTSAQKNPTAFYLCASSIGTEREQYFGPGTRLTVT.